This T cell receptor beta chain stems from a study of T cell responses to AZD1222 COVID-19 vaccine. General study results and limits: Nearly half of spike-specific TCRs reportedly go after variant regions that carry no mutations. Compared with day 0, the breadth and depth of the Spike-specific TCR repertoire rose significantly after two doses of AZD1222. Among the donors, most were white British and more were female, and clonal diversity was possibly underestimated.

Worth noting for this clone: The target antigen is unknown.

Combined were second doses at about 4 or about 12 weeks. The protocol was immunoSEQ multiplex PCR, while the TCRdb copy is restricted to in-frame clones and leaves out a portion. The sample includes about 120,000 clones, around 86% of them seen just once. V gave up 8 bases and J gave up 9 bases, with 16 bases separating them. This CDR3 has 12 amino acids. The germline gives CDR1 MNHNY, CDR2 SVGAGI (reference sequence). The V call is TRBV6-6, the J call TRBJ1-1; D uncertain. This sequence was found in an adult who received the AZD1222 COVID-19 vaccine. The material was peripheral blood, obtained 28 days after the second AZD1222 dose. As DNA, the CDR3 is TGTGCCAGCCGACGGTCGGCAAGTCAAGCTTTCTTT. Its translation: CASRRSASQAFF.